This is a list of T cell receptor beta chains from one sample in a study of T cell responses to AZD1222 COVID-19 vaccine. This table comes from immunoSEQ multiplex PCR, and its TCRdb copy is limited to in-frame clones, with some not included. The table includes 100,000 to 150,000 clones, approximately 90% detected once. The sequencing used peripheral blood, collected on day 0 of AZD1222 vaccination. The receptors come from an adult in good health. CDR3s include the opening cysteine and the closing phenylalanine or tryptophan. Fields, in order: CDR3 protein, CDR3 DNA, J gene, clone size, D gene, V gene. D genes are given only for firm matches. Expanded clones are given a class, and other clones once, few, many or no size at all.

CASSTMGGAYEQYF | TGTGCCAGCAGTACGATGGGAGGGGCCTACGAGCAGTACTTC | TRBJ2-7 | once | TRBD2 | TRBV25-1
CATSDTDEKLFF | TGTGCCACCAGTGATACAGATGAAAAACTGTTTTTT | TRBJ1-4 | NA | NA | TRBV24-1
CASSTPGEGGNTEAFF | TGTGCCAGCAGTACCCCCGGGGAGGGAGGGAACACTGAAGCTTTCTTT | TRBJ1-1 | NA | NA | TRBV6-6
CASSLTGARLGPQHF | TGTGCCAGCAGCCTAACAGGTGCGCGGTTAGGGCCCCAGCATTTT | TRBJ1-5 | few | NA | TRBV6-2/TRBV6-3
CASSAQSPNTEAFF | TGTGCCAGCTCAGCACAGTCCCCGAACACTGAAGCTTTCTTT | TRBJ1-1 | NA | NA | TRBV18
CASIRGSGNTIYF | TGTGCCAGCATAAGGGGATCTGGAAACACCATATATTTT | TRBJ1-3 | NA | NA | TRBV27
CASSEQGANEQYF | TGTGCCAGCAGTGAACAGGGGGCTAATGAGCAGTACTTC | TRBJ2-7 | NA | TRBD1 | TRBV25-1
CATSGRGPSTNEKLFF | TGTGCCACCAGTGGCAGGGGCCCGTCGACTAATGAAAAACTGTTTTTT | TRBJ1-4 | NA | NA | TRBV24-1
CASSILAGGDYEQYF | TGCGCCAGCAGCATCCTAGCGGGGGGGGACTACGAGCAGTACTTC | TRBJ2-7 | NA | TRBD2 | TRBV5-1
CASSLGVDTQYF | TGTGCCAGCAGCTTAGGTGTGGATACGCAGTATTTT | TRBJ2-3 | NA | NA | TRBV7-9
CATSIYSGTEAFF | TGTGCCACCAGCATCTACAGCGGTACTGAAGCTTTCTTT | TRBJ1-1 | NA | NA | TRBV15
CASSLVAALTDSENYGYTF | TGTGCCAGCAGCTTAGTAGCCGCTTTAACGGACAGCGAAAACTATGGCTACACCTTC | TRBJ1-2 | NA | NA | TRBV13
CAINHGALEQFF | TGTGCCATAAACCACGGGGCGCTTGAGCAGTTCTTC | TRBJ2-1 | NA | NA | TRBV3-1/TRBV3-2
CASSRDRLPTYEQYF | TGTGCCAGCAGCCGGGACAGGCTCCCCACCTACGAGCAGTACTTC | TRBJ2-7 | NA | TRBD1 | TRBV5-4
CASSTPGALTADTQYF | TGTGCCAGCAGCACCCCAGGGGCGTTGACGGCAGATACGCAGTATTTT | TRBJ2-3 | NA | NA | TRBV5-8
CASSPSGAGNTIYF | TGCGCCAGCAGCCCCTCAGGGGCAGGAAACACCATATATTTT | TRBJ1-3 | NA | NA | TRBV4-1
CAIGGSRYGYTF | TGTGCCATTGGAGGCAGCCGTTATGGCTACACCTTC | TRBJ1-2 | few | NA | TRBV10-3
CASTRDSPYEQYF | TGTGCCAGCACCCGGGACAGCCCCTACGAGCAGTACTTC | TRBJ2-7 | NA | TRBD1 | TRBV27
CASSLGSGGSGEQYF | TGTGCCAGCAGCTTAGGTAGCGGGGGCTCGGGAGAGCAGTACTTC | TRBJ2-7 | NA | TRBD2 | TRBV13
CASSAPDSSYEQYF | TGTGCCAGCAGTGCCCCCGACTCTTCCTACGAGCAGTACTTC | TRBJ2-7 | NA | NA | TRBV27
CASSVGSGGSGVDTQYF | TGTGCCAGCAGCGTAGGAAGCGGGGGCAGCGGGGTGGATACGCAGTATTTT | TRBJ2-3 | NA | TRBD2 | TRBV9
CASASSTGPKREQFF | TGTGCCAGCGCCTCCTCCACAGGGCCTAAAAGGGAGCAGTTCTTC | TRBJ2-1 | NA | NA | TRBV2
CATSELAGDYNEQFF | TGTGCCACCAGTGAACTAGCGGGAGACTACAATGAGCAGTTCTTC | TRBJ2-1 | NA | TRBD2 | TRBV24-1
CAISESDSYEQYF | TGTGCCATCAGTGAGTCGGACTCTTACGAGCAGTACTTC | TRBJ2-7 | NA | NA | TRBV10-3
CASSLGRTSYNSPLHF | TGTGCCAGCAGCTTGGGACGGACCTCCTATAATTCACCCCTCCACTTT | TRBJ1-6 | NA | NA | TRBV5-5
CASSVVGQGSNEQFF | TGTGCCAGCAGCGTAGTAGGACAGGGCAGCAATGAGCAGTTCTTC | TRBJ2-1 | NA | TRBD1 | TRBV9
CASSEPAGIWDRDISPLHF | TGTGCCAGCAGTGAACCGGCTGGAATCTGGGACAGAGACATTTCACCCCTCCACTTT | TRBJ1-6 | NA | NA | TRBV21-1
CASSLEYGHLAKNIQYF | TGCGCCAGCAGCTTGGAGTACGGCCATCTAGCCAAAAACATTCAGTACTTC | TRBJ2-4 | NA | NA | TRBV5-1
CASSPSKETEAFF | TGTGCCAGCTCACCATCTAAGGAGACTGAAGCTTTCTTT | TRBJ1-1 | NA | NA | TRBV18
CASSFRLGTSPRVGYTF | TGTGCCAGCAGTTTTCGTCTCGGGACAAGCCCTCGCGTTGGCTACACCTTC | TRBJ1-2 | NA | NA | TRBV27
CASSRGTGGSNQPQHF | TGTGCCAGTAGTAGGGGGACAGGGGGTTCCAATCAGCCCCAGCATTTT | TRBJ1-5 | NA | TRBD1 | TRBV19
CASSEGTGWSPLHF | TGTGCCAGCAGTGAAGGGACAGGGTGGTCACCCCTCCACTTT | TRBJ1-6 | NA | TRBD1 | TRBV2
CASSHRTGGNQPQHF | TGCGCCAGCAGCCATCGGACAGGGGGAAATCAGCCCCAGCATTTT | TRBJ1-5 | NA | TRBD1 | TRBV4-1
CASSPGLAGVNEQYF | TGTGCCAGCAGCCCAGGCCTAGCGGGAGTTAACGAGCAGTACTTC | TRBJ2-7 | once | TRBD2 | TRBV13
CASSFGMLGEQYF | TGTGCCAGCAGTTTCGGGATGCTTGGGGAGCAGTACTTC | TRBJ2-7 | NA | NA | TRBV12-3/TRBV12-4
CASSARGRELGGANVLTF | TGCGCCAGCAGTGCCAGGGGACGGGAACTTGGAGGGGCCAACGTCCTGACTTTC | TRBJ2-6 | once | NA | TRBV10-1
CASSLPQGGNTIYF | TGTGCCAGCAGTTTGCCACAGGGAGGAAACACCATATATTTT | TRBJ1-3 | NA | NA | TRBV28
CATLGTFSYGYTF | TGTGCCACTTTAGGGACCTTCTCCTATGGCTACACCTTC | TRBJ1-2 | NA | NA | TRBV27
CASSDRYYSGNTIYF | TGTGCCAGTAGTGACAGGTACTACTCTGGAAACACCATATATTTT | TRBJ1-3 | NA | NA | TRBV19
CASRVGRNQPQHF | TGTGCCAGCAGGGTCGGACGGAATCAGCCCCAGCATTTT | TRBJ1-5 | once | NA | TRBV6-5
CSVRGVQETQYF | TGCAGCGTCCGAGGGGTTCAAGAGACCCAGTACTTC | TRBJ2-5 | NA | NA | TRBV29-1